These 19 T cell receptor beta chains were sequenced from one sample in a study of T-cell memory formation after mild COVID-19. TCRdb processed the 5' RACE reads anew with MiXCR; each CDR3 protein has one entry. The sample has about 57,000 distinct CDR3 sequences; more than 10% are singletons. The sample was PBMCs or a T cell subset sorted from them (not recorded which). The origin of the receptors is a man aged 18 to 29 who had mild COVID-19 (a few samples of this study predate the infection). Cell type and time point are not known.

This clonotype was observed a handful of times. The V and J genes are TRBV18 and TRBJ1-2; 7 bases align to TRBD1. The CDR3 loop spans 13 amino acids. Germline CDR1 and CDR2: KGHSH and LQKENI. Trimming cost V 6 bases and J 4 bases; bases outside gene matches: 5. The CDR3 DNA follows: TGTGCCAGCTCCCAAGACAGGGCCTATGGCTACACCTTC. The encoded protein is CASSQDRAYGYTF.

A few counts support this clonotype. This sequence joins TRBV7-2 and TRBJ2-5; D possibly corresponds to TRBD1 (5 bases). The CDR3 runs 12 residues. Germline CDR1 reads SGHTA; CDR2 reads FQGNSA. The V end lost 5 bases, the J end lost 5 bases, and 9 bases lay between the germline ends. The CDR3 spells CASSRQRETQYF. CDR3 DNA: TGTGCCAGCAGCAGACAGAGGGAGACCCAGTACTTC.

This clonotype was counted at least ten times. The chain uses TRBV3-1 and TRBJ2-2; D is tentatively TRBD1 or TRBD2 (5 bases each). This CDR3 is built from 12 residues. CDR1 is LGHDT and CDR2 is YNNKEL in the germline V gene (reference sequence). V shed 3 bases and J shed 7 bases, with 6 bases lying between them. The CDR3 loop reads CASSQGVGELFF. In nucleotides, the CDR3 is TGTGCCAGCAGCCAGGGGGTCGGGGAGCTGTTTTTT.

This clonotype was counted only a few times. The chain employs TRBV7-2 and TRBJ2-7; the match to TRBD1 covers 7 bases. Germline assignment: CDR1 SGHTA and CDR2 FQGNSA. The length of the CDR3 is 15 residues. The V and J ends lost 5 bases and 2 bases, in that order; junction bases with no gene match: 9. CDR3 nucleotide sequence: TGTGCCAGCAGCATCGAAACGGGACAGACCTACGAGCAGTACTTC. Translated: CASSIETGQTYEQYF.

This clonotype has a handful of counts. The chain combines TRBV6-5 with TRBJ2-5; 9 bases match TRBD2. The CDR3 is 15 residues long. Trimming removed 4 bases from V and 5 bases from J; junction bases left unmatched: 8. The germline V gene has CDR1 MNHEY and CDR2 SVGAGI. The CDR3 loop reads CASSLGGGAEETQYF. CDR3 bases: TGTGCCAGCAGTTTGGGCGGGGGGGCAGAGGAGACCCAGTACTTC.

The chain uses TRBV12-3 or TRBV12-4 and TRBJ2-5; 8 nucleotides match TRBD2. The J segment lost 2 bases and the V segment lost 1 base, leaving 6 bases of the junction unmatched. There are 16 residues in the CDR3. The CDR3: CASSLGAGVGQETQYF. The CDR3 DNA follows: TGTGCCAGCAGTTTAGGAGCGGGAGTGGGTCAAGAGACCCAGTACTTC.

This clonotype was seen many times. The rearrangement uses TRBV15 and TRBJ2-5; TRBD1 or TRBD2 may be the D gene (5 bases each). Germline CDR1 LNHNV, CDR2 YYDKDF (reference sequence). Trimming removed 5 bases from V and 5 bases from J, with 12 bases in between. The CDR3 consists of 13 residues. The CDR3 loop reads CATSRGGAETQYF. The CDR3 DNA follows: TGTGCCACCAGCCGGGGCGGTGCCGAGACCCAGTACTTC. Variable domain in full (rest from reference TRBV15 and TRBJ2-5): DAMVIQNPRYQVTQFGKPVTLSCSQTLNHNVMYWYQQKSSQAPKLLFHYYDKDFNNEADTPDNFQSRRPNTSFCFLDIRSPGLGDTAMYLCATSRGGAETQYFGPGTRLLVL.

This clonotype turned up a few times. This rearrangement joins TRBV27 to TRBJ2-5; 7 nucleotides agree with TRBD2. The CDR3 is 15 residues long. Germline V CDR1 and CDR2: MNHEY, SMNVEV (reference sequence). The ends lost 4 bases at V and 4 bases at J; junction bases unmatched: 9. CDR3 DNA sequence: TGTGCCAGCAGTTCCGTAGGGACTACGGGAGAGACCCAGTACTTC. Translation: CASSSVGTTGETQYF.

V gene TRBV7-2 combines with J gene TRBJ1-6; no definite D call. Per germline, CDR1 SGHTA and CDR2 FQGNSA. Trimming pared 1 base from V and 6 bases from J, leaving 7 bases between. The CDR3 runs to 14 residues. The CDR3 bases are TGTGCCAGCAGCTTAGGGGCGGCTAATTCACCCCTCCACTTT. Its protein product is CASSLGAANSPLHF. The variable domain in full, completed from reference TRBV7-2 and TRBJ1-6, reads GAGVSQSPSNKVTEKGKDVELRCDPISGHTALYWYRQSLGQGLEFLIYFQGNSAPDKSGLPSDRFSAERTGGSVSTLTIQRTQQEDSAVYLCASSLGAANSPLHFGNGTRLTVT.

There are many counts of this clonotype. The V call is TRBV5-6, the J call TRBJ2-7; TRBD2 matches 10 bases. Germline V gene data show CDR1 as SGHDT and CDR2 as YYEEEE. V was clipped by 2 bases and J by 2 bases; unmatched bases: 1. The CDR3 length is 14 residues. As DNA, the CDR3 is TGTGCCAGCAGCTTACTAGCGGGGACCTACGAGCAGTACTTC. Its protein is CASSLLAGTYEQYF.

V gene TRBV5-1 combines with J gene TRBJ1-6; a possible D gene is TRBD1 (6 bases). The V and J ends lost 4 bases and 7 bases respectively, with 9 bases between them. The V gene's germline CDR1 is SGHRS and CDR2 YFSETQ. This CDR3 has 13 amino acids. The CDR3 DNA reads as TGCGCCAGCAGCGACAGGCTGAATTCACCCCTCCACTTT. Protein sequence: CASSDRLNSPLHF.

This clonotype was detected a few times. The rearrangement links TRBV4-2 to TRBJ2-1; D tentatively fits TRBD1 or TRBD2 (6 bases each). Between the trimmed V and J ends, which lost 4 bases and 8 bases, there was a span of 18 bases. Germline CDR1 LGHNA, CDR2 YNFKEQ. This CDR3 region has 15 residues. The CDR3 DNA follows: TGTGCCAGCAGCCCGAAGTTAGGGGGGAGAGATGAGCAGTTCTTC. This sequence encodes CASSPKLGGRDEQFF.

The sample holds a few counts of this clonotype. This chain connects TRBV12-3 or TRBV12-4 to TRBJ2-1, with TRBD1 identical over 9 bases. V lost 3 bases to trimming and J lost 8 bases; unmatched junction nucleotides: 2. CDR3 length equals 13 residues. CDR3 nucleotide sequence: TGTGCCAGCAGTTTGACAGGGGGACATGAGCAGTTCTTC. As protein: CASSLTGGHEQFF.

Many counts were recorded for this clonotype. The CDR3 coding sequence is TGTGCCATCAGTGATAAAGGGGACTACGAGCAGTACGTC. Translated: CAISDKGDYEQYV. The rearrangement uses TRBV10-3 and TRBJ2-7; the D gene is possibly TRBD1 (5 bases). V lost 3 bases to trimming and J lost 3 bases, with 9 bases between them. Per germline, CDR1 ENHRY and CDR2 SYGVKD. This CDR3 has 13 amino acids.

This clonotype has a handful of counts. The chain recombines TRBV6-2 or TRBV6-3 with TRBJ2-7; D is unresolved. Trimming removed 8 bases at V and 1 base at J, with 21 bases between. The CDR3 length is 16 residues. Germline lookup yields CDR1 MNHEY and CDR2 SVGEGT. CDR3 sequence reads: CASQSARLQGSYEQYV. Written as DNA, the CDR3 is TGTGCCAGCCAAAGTGCACGACTGCAAGGGTCCTACGAGCAGTACGTC.

This chain joins TRBV27 and TRBJ2-5; tentatively, D is TRBD1 (6 bases). This CDR3 is 14 amino acids long. Germline CDR1 is MNHEY and CDR2 is SMNVEV (reference sequence). V lost 8 bases and J lost 4, with 17 bases in between. DNA of the CDR3: TGTGCCAGCGCTCCCAATCAGGGGTTAGAGACCCAGTACTTC. It codes for CASAPNQGLETQYF.

This clonotype was seen a handful of times. As DNA, the CDR3 is TGCAGTGCCGAGGGAGTACAGGGGGCTACTGAAGCTTTCTTT. Translation: CSAEGVQGATEAFF. V usage is TRBV20-1 and J usage is TRBJ1-1; 9 bases line up with TRBD1. Germline CDR1 reads DFQATT; CDR2 reads SNEGSKA (reference sequence). The CDR3 is made up of 14 amino acids. V lost 6 bases and J lost 5; bases outside the gene matches: 10.

This clonotype was seen only a few times. The chain uses TRBV19 and TRBJ2-6, with D perhaps matching TRBD2 (6 bases). Germline CDR1 reads LNHDA; CDR2 reads SQIVND (reference sequence). There are 16 residues in the CDR3. With 3 bases removed from V and 3 bases from J, the gap between germline ends came to 12 bases. CDR3 bases: TGTGCCAGTAGTATTCCCAAGGGAGGTGGGGCCAACGTCCTGACTTTC. Amino acid sequence: CASSIPKGGGANVLTF. The full variable domain, its missing parts supplied by reference TRBV19 and TRBJ2-6, is DGGITQSPKYLFRKEGQNVTLSCEQNLNHDAMYWYRQDPGQGLRLIYYSQIVNDFQKGDIAEGYSVSREKKESFPLTVTSAQKNPTAFYLCASSIPKGGGANVLTFGAGSRLTVL.

The J gene is TRBJ1-4, the V gene TRBV20-1; 10 nucleotides line up with TRBD1. Germline-derived CDR1 and CDR2 are DFQATT and SNEGSKA (reference sequence). This CDR3 is 13 amino acids long. V shed 5 bases, J shed 8 bases, and the junction held 5 bases outside the gene matches. The CDR3 DNA sequence: TGCAGTGCTCTCGGACAGGGGGGGGAAAAACTGTTTTTT. Amino acid sequence: CSALGQGGEKLFF.